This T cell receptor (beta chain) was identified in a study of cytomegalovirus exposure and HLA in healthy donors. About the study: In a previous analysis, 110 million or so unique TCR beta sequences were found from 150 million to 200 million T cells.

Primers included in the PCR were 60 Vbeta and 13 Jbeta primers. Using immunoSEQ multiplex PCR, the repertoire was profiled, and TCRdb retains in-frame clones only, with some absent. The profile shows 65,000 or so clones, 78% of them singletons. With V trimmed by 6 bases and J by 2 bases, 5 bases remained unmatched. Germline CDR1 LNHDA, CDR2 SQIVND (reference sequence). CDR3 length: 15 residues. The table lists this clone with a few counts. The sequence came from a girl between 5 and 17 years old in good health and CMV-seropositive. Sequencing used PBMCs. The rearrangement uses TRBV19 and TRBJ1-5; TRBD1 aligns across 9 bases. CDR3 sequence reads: CASRNRGQGNQPQHF. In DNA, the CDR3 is TGTGCCAGTAGAAACAGGGGGCAAGGCAATCAGCCCCAGCATTTT.